The clone carrying this TCR beta chain has just a few counts. This entry belongs to a study of CD8 T cells in ankylosing spondylitis. Germline values: CDR1 SNHLY, CDR2 FYNNEI. The CDR3 has 12 residues. Trimming cost V 6 bases and J 7 bases, with 13 bases left between them. TCRdb itself ran the 5' RACE reads through MiXCR, one entry per CDR3 protein. Found here are 150,000 or so distinct CDR3 sequences, 30% to 40% of them singletons; the top ten hold 6%. The chain employs TRBV2 and TRBJ2-7, with a possible D match to TRBD2 (6 bases). The sample comprised synovial fluid, either unsorted or a sorted T cell fraction (not recorded which). The receptor was isolated from a male donor with ankylosing spondylitis. The CDR3 DNA is TGTGCCAGCAGCCTTATACGGGGGGAGCAGTACTTC. Protein product: CASSLIRGEQYF.